The present entry profiles one TCR beta chain with its context. The specificity of this receptor is unknown. No clone much larger than this one lies a single base away; base qualities are absent. The cohort was made up of 666 healthy bone marrow donors. At the time of sampling, all cohort members were nominally healthy, though unrecorded immune exposures were likely present. The donor was CMV seronegative and was included in the group of 352 seronegative cohort members. Each donor provided a peripheral blood sample, and peripheral blood mononuclear cells were used for TCR beta sequencing. Genomic DNA was extracted from the blood cell samples with the Qiagen DNeasy Blood Extraction Kit. From the cysteine through the phenylalanine, the CDR3 covers 15 amino acids. The sequence is cut down to CDR3 DNA, 45 bases in frame from base 1. The germline V gene (reference sequence) yields SGHNT for CDR1 and YYREEE for CDR2. Trimming takes 0 bases off V and 11 bases off J; junction bases not matched to a gene: 8.

The data stem from a study of cytomegalovirus exposure and HLA in healthy donors (dated by TCRdb to 2017 to 2019). In terms of the full investigation: In an earlier analysis of about 560 of the donors, around 290 Gb of sequence data and 90 million to 120 million unique TCR beta sequences from about 179 million T cells were reported. An early release covering roughly 600 HLA-typed donors comprised about 290 gigabases of sequencing data and around 80 million unique TCR sequences. Among the roughly 410 genotyped donors, about 85% belonged to the genetic ancestry cluster associated with self-reported Caucasian donors. The study aimed to test whether signatures of past pathogen exposure could be identified by cataloging public T cell receptors. Using immunosequencing, the study profiled T cell repertoires from fewer than 700 subjects and related those repertoires to cytomegalovirus serostatus. In addition to the first cohort of 666 subjects, a separate validation cohort of under 150 different subjects was used. The study combined high-throughput TCR immunosequencing, statistical association of individual TCRs with disease status, and machine learning to predict cytomegalovirus infection status. A later analysis re-analyzed previously published TCR beta repertoires from roughly 690 donors and added high-resolution HLA genotyping to study TCR occurrence patterns. Rather than using new phenotypic data, the later analysis identified candidate immune exposures from TCR beta sequences and from how often those sequences occurred across donors. An earlier analysis of several hundred of the donors used high-throughput TCR beta sequencing to judge whether each TCR beta V gene segment behaved as functional or pseudogenic. Donor age, sex, ethnicity and CMV serostatus were compiled together with the repertoire data. In a later genetic analysis, genome-wide SNP genotypes for about 55% of the roughly 700 donors were used, and that subset was treated as a discovery cohort. Every repertoire in the discovery cohort had been generated on one and the same sequencing platform. HLA typing included class I and class II loci at four-digit resolution. Typing coverage differed by locus: A, B, C, DRB1 and DQB1 were typed in about 629-630 donors, DQA1 in approximately 520, DPA1 in some 600, and DPB1 in 450 to 490. Four or five DR-DQ haplotypes were handled as single units for association and clustering because linkage in the cohort was strong. Among about 370 genotyped donors of the cohort, an average of around 220,000 unique TCR beta nucleotide sequences was sequenced per donor, of which about 20% were non-productive. General findings and caveats noted by the study authors: Sequencing depth was assumed to be roughly uniform across donors in the presence/absence analyses, though that assumption may not hold. In the study, around 150 TCR beta chains were listed as associated with cytomegalovirus. The 87-base-pair reads could not distinguish some IMGT-functional V segments, including TRBV6-2 and TRBV6-3, so those segments were excluded. In a later analysis, over 15,000 TCR beta sequences were associated with specific HLA alleles at a false discovery rate of 0.05. Most CMV-associated TCR beta chains appeared to be HLA-restricted in a later analysis, and the HLA associations seemed to be driven largely by CMV exposure. Because counts were too low, roughly 17 rarely observed V segments, including chromosome 9 orphons, were left out of the earlier analysis of 587 of the donors. The only immune exposure information available for the cohort was CMV serostatus. The classifier was reported to diagnose cytomegalovirus status with high specificity and sensitivity in both the original and validation cohorts. In vitro tests confirmed that three of the cytomegalovirus-associated TCR beta chains recognize cytomegalovirus antigens. Linkage disequilibrium might explain the correlated functional status among segregating V segments, but an unknown experimental factor could not be excluded. A later genetic analysis reported fewer N-insertions in productive TCRs among donors in an Asian-associated ancestry cluster than the roughly 620-donor mean. A cluster of highly shared sequence variants was judged likely to be a technical artifact of the sequencing pipeline. The authors suggested that the approach could potentially be generalized to other disease states and immunological phenotypes. Assigning TCR associations to individual alleles was difficult when HLA alleles, especially DR and DQ, strongly co-occurred. HLA typing was unavailable for some donors at each locus, so association tests used only the typed subset. In a later analysis, HLA-associated TCR beta chains showed more clonal expansion and lower generation probabilities than non-associated chains that were equally common. Most TCR sequences were observed very rarely across donors, whereas some public TCRs were present in many individuals. An association between a missense DCLRE1C variant and V-gene and J-gene trimming of TCR beta chains was found in a later genetic analysis and replicated in an independent cohort. An earlier analysis of some 560 of the donors showed that most TCR beta V segments appeared in productive rearrangements either about 87% or about 30% of the time, which broadly matched IMGT annotations. Several of the top co-occurrence clusters appeared to be linked to parvovirus B19, influenza, CMV and Epstein-Barr virus, according to a later analysis. According to a later analysis, TCR association rates differed among HLA loci, with DRB1 alleles showing the most associated TCRs and HLA-C alleles showing the fewest. In this cohort, only TCR beta chains were sequenced, and detectable features were limited by the absence of alpha or paired-chain data. A further reported finding was that TCR beta sequences accurately predicted the HLA-A and HLA-B alleles for most subjects in the first cohort.

The library was made by the immunoSEQ multiplex PCR assay. The multiplex PCR relied on a mix of 60 forward primers for TCR Vbeta segments and 13 reverse primers for TCR Jbeta segments. The CDR3 region of rearranged TCR beta genes was amplified from genomic DNA by a multiplex PCR assay. On the Illumina HiSeq System, the amplified TCR beta libraries were sequenced as 87-base-pair reads. Under the source paper's analysis protocol: Across the 670 or so repertoires, a later analysis counted roughly 84 million unique TCR beta chains, roughly 11 million of which were shared by at least two donors. Raw reads were error-corrected and collapsed into unique sequences with a nearest-neighbor algorithm that merged closely related sequences to remove PCR and sequencing errors. CDR3 sequences were aligned to IMGT reference sequences to assign V, D and J gene segments. For a sequence to be retained, a match of at least six nucleotides to both a V gene segment and a J gene segment was required. Rearrangements were called productive when the CDR3 lacked stop codons and stayed in frame with V and J; all others were non-productive. CDR3 was defined by IMGT convention, running from the second conserved V-encoded cysteine to the conserved J-encoded phenylalanine. The earlier analysis of 550 to 650 of the donors excluded any sequence lacking an unambiguous match to a single V gene segment. An earlier analysis of fewer than 750 of the donors called V segments functional above 56.7% productive rearrangements and segregating when the between-donor standard deviation exceeded 5%. A statistical classification framework was developed to diagnose cytomegalovirus status using the catalog of TCR beta chain sequences. In a later analysis, V and J genes were assigned by comparing TCR nucleotide sequences against IMGT/GENE-DB human TR gene sequences. In a later analysis, CDR3 sequences and most-parsimonious VDJ recombination scenarios were assigned using the TCRdist pipeline. A later analysis defined each TCR beta chain by its CDR3 amino acid sequence plus V-gene family, and excluded reads lacking a unique V-gene family. As a way to deal with suspected cross-contamination and a sequencing artifact, a later analysis dropped roughly 600 nucleotide sequences that were highly shared and had low generation probability. For each public chain, a later analysis derived a clonal expansion index from normalized ranks of inferred template counts within each repertoire. Generation probabilities in a later analysis came from a VDJ recombination model fitted to out-of-frame rearrangements, and those results were checked against IGoR. In a later analysis, TCR-TCR, TCR-HLA and TCR-CMV co-occurrence was scored with hypergeometric tests, and a repertoire-size bias correction was applied to TCR pairs. In a later analysis, false discovery rates were estimated by permuting HLA or CMV assignments 20 times. A later analysis grouped co-occurring TCRs with DBSCAN, adding TCRdist sequence similarity when clustering within HLA-allele-positive subsets. Repertoires with fewer than 30,000 or more than 120,000 public chains, plus five repertoires with anomalous nucleotide sharing, were excluded from co-occurrence clustering. TCRdb took over this immuneACCESS table, retaining in-frame rearrangements with V and J assigned. Such tables are incomplete; in checked studies, under half of the missing clones stem from an unresolved V gene, and the remainder is unexplained. V and J calls and clone size are given by that table; D and trimming were obtained from the DNA. Here the sample has under 200,000 clones; about nine tenths occur a single time. Jointly, the top ten make up roughly 0.98% of the sample.

The specimen was PBMCs. The sequence joins TRBV5-4 to TRBJ2-5; TRBD2 aligns with 12 central bases. The clonotype was recovered from a boy aged 2 to 10 in good health and CMV-seronegative. CDR3 sequence: CASSLALAGGQEQYF. At the DNA level, the sequence is TGTGCCAGCAGCTTGGCTCTAGCGGGGGGGCAAGAGCAGTACTTC. Reference TRBV5-4 and TRBJ2-5 genes cover what lies past the CDR3, so the full variable domain is ETGVTQSPTHLIKTRGQQVTLRCSSQSGHNTVSWYQQALGQGPQFIFQYYREEENGRGNFPPRFSGLQFPNYSSELNVNALELDDSALYLCASSLALAGGQEQYFGPGTRLLVL.